The 5 T cell receptor beta chains presented below share a single source sample, sequenced in a study of regulatory T cells in long-lasting Graves disease. Both iRepertoire HTBI primers and Arm-PCR of CDR3 regions were used to build the TCR beta libraries. TCRdb reprocessed the multiplex PCR reads with MiXCR, giving one entry per CDR3 protein. The sample contains some 370,000 distinct CDR3 sequences, 12% of which appear only once. Time point in this sample: newly diagnosed GD, antithyroid drugs for less than 3 months. PBMC RNA was the source of the TCR library. Another study also made use of these data, one on T cells in Graves' hyperthyroidism and ophthalmopathy.

Here the sequenced sample was peripheral blood mononuclear cells (PBMCs), taken at new diagnosis, from a patient treated with antithyroid drugs. The receptors originated from a young woman with Graves disease.

This clonotype was seen more than once but under ten times. This chain joins TRBV20-1 and TRBJ1-1; D remains unclear. The CDR3 sequence is 13 residues long. Germline V lookup: CDR1 DFQATT, CDR2 SNEGSKA (reference sequence). The germline V and J ends were trimmed by 1 base and 3 bases, with 9 bases remaining between them. The CDR3 is CSARVQDDTEAFF. The CDR3 nucleotides read TGCAGTGCTAGAGTTCAGGACGACACTGAAGCTTTCTTT.

This clonotype was seen at least ten times. The J gene is TRBJ2-7, the V gene TRBV2; 12 bases map to TRBD2. CDR3 size: 18 residues. With 4 bases clipped from V and 1 base from J, the junction kept 11 bases outside the gene matches. Germline CDR1 SNHLY, CDR2 FYNNEI. The CDR3: CASSVRLKGTSGSYEQYV. In DNA, the CDR3 is TGTGCCAGCAGTGTCCGTTTAAAGGGGACTAGCGGGTCCTACGAGCAGTACGTC.

The chain uses TRBV10-3 and TRBJ2-3; unclear D gene. V was trimmed by 10 bases and J by 2 bases, leaving 13 bases between them. CDR1 and CDR2 from the germline V gene are ENHRY and SYGVKD. The CDR3 has 13 amino acids. The CDR3 loop reads CATHGRDTDTQYF. The CDR3 DNA reads as TGTGCCACCCACGGAAGGGACACAGATACGCAGTATTTT.

Note on this clonotype: A read error is likely here: a far larger clone is one base away. V is TRBV6-1 and J is TRBJ1-1; possible D gene TRBD1, 6 bases. The germline V and J ends were trimmed by 5 bases and 4 bases, with 14 bases remaining between them. The CDR3 spans 14 residues. Germline V gene lookup returns CDR1 MNHNS and CDR2 SASEGT. CDR3 nucleotides: TGTGCCAGCAGTCCCAGGGGTGAGGGCACTGAAGCTTTCTTT. Its protein product is CASSPRGEGTEAFF.

In its sample, this clonotype was seen many times. The chain has TRBV12-3 or TRBV12-4 and TRBJ2-5, with D hard to call. The CDR3 covers 13 residues. V was cut by 3 bases and J by 5 bases, with 10 bases left in between. CDR3 region: CASSFATEETQYF. Written as DNA, the CDR3 is TGTGCCAGCAGTTTTGCGACCGAGGAGACCCAGTACTTC.